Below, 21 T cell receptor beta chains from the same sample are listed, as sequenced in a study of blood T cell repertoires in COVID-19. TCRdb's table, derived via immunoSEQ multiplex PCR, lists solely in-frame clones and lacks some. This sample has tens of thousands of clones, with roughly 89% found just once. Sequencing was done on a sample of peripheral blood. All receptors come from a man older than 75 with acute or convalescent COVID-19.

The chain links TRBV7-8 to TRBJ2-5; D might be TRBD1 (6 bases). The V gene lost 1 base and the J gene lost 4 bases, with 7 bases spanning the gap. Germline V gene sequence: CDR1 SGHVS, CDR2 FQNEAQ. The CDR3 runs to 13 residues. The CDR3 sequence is CASSLGGGETQYF. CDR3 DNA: TGTGCCAGCAGCTTAGGAGGGGGAGAGACCCAGTACTTC.

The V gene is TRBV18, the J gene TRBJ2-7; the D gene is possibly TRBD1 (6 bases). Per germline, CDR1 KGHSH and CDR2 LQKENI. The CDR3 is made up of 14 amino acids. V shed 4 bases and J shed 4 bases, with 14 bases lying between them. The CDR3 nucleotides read TGTGCCAGCTCACAGTCGACAGGTCCGTACGAGCAGTACTTC. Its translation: CASSQSTGPYEQYF.

The CDR3 bases are TGTGCCAGCGCCCGGACAGGGGGGGGTCACGAGCAGTACTTC. Translation gives CASARTGGGHEQYF. The chain employs TRBV2 and TRBJ2-7; 10 positions agree with TRBD1. With 8 bases clipped from V and 5 bases from J, the junction kept 9 bases outside the gene matches. This CDR3 contains 14 residues. Germline V lookup: CDR1 SNHLY, CDR2 FYNNEI.

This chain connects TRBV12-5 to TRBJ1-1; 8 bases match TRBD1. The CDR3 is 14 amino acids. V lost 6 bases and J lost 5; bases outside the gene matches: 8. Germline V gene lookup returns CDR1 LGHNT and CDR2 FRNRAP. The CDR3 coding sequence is TGTGCTAGTGGCCACGGGACAGGAGGAACTGAAGCTTTCTTT. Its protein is CASGHGTGGTEAFF.

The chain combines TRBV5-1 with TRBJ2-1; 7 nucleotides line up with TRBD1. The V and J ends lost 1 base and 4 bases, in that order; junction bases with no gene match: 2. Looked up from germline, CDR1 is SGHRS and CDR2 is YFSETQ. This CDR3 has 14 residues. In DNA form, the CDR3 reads TGCGCCAGCAGCTTGTCGGGACAGTACAATGAGCAGTTCTTC. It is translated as CASSLSGQYNEQFF.

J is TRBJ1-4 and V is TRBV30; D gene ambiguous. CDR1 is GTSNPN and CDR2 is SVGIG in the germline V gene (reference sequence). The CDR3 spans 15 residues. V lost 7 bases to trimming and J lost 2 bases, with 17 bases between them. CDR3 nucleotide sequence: TGTGCCTCTGACGGAGGCCTTGCGACTAATGAAAAACTGTTTTTT. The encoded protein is CASDGGLATNEKLFF.

CDR3 in amino acids: CASSPQGFHSPLHF. CDR3 nucleotides: TGTGCCAGCAGCCCTCAGGGATTTCATTCACCCCTCCACTTT. The chain recombines TRBV28 with TRBJ1-6; D is possibly TRBD1 (5 bases). This CDR3 is 14 amino acids long. Between the trimmed V and J ends, which lost 6 bases and 8 bases, there was a span of 14 bases. Germline lookup yields CDR1 MDHEN and CDR2 SYDVKM.

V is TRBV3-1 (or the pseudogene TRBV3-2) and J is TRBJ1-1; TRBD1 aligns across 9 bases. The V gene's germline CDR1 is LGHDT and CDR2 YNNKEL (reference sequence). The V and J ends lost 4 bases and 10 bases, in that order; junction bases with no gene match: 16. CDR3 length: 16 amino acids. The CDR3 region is CASSPVPGQGGKGAFF. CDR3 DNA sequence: TGTGCCAGCAGCCCCGTCCCGGGACAGGGCGGTAAGGGAGCTTTCTTT.

This CDR3 is CASSPHRGSEAFF. CDR3 nucleotide sequence: TGTGCCAGCAGCCCACACCGGGGGAGTGAAGCTTTCTTT. The chain employs TRBV3-1 (or the pseudogene TRBV3-2) and TRBJ1-1, with D possibly being TRBD1 (5 bases). This CDR3 spans 13 amino acids. Germline values: CDR1 LGHDT, CDR2 YNNKEL (reference sequence). The V end lost 4 bases, the J end lost 7 bases, and 13 bases lay between the germline ends.

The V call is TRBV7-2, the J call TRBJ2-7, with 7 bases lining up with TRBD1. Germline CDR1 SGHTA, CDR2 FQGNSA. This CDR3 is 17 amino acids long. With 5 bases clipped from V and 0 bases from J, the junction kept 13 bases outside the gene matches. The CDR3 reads CASSRTEQGRVSYEQYF. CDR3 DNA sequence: TGTGCCAGCAGCCGTACAGAACAGGGGAGAGTCTCCTACGAGCAGTACTTC. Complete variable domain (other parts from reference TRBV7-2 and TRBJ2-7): GAGVSQSPSNKVTEKGKDVELRCDPISGHTALYWYRQSLGQGLEFLIYFQGNSAPDKSGLPSDRFSAERTGGSVSTLTIQRTQQEDSAVYLCASSRTEQGRVSYEQYFGPGTRLTVT.

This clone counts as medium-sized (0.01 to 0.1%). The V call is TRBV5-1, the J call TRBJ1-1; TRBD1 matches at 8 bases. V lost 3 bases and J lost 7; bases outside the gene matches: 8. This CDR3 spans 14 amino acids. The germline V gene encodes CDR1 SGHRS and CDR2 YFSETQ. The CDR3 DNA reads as TGCGCCAGCAGCTCCGGACAGGGAGACGGTGAAGCTTTCTTT. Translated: CASSSGQGDGEAFF. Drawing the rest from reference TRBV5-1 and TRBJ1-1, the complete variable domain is KAGVTQTPRYLIKTRGQQVTLSCSPISGHRSVSWYQQTPGQGLQFLFEYFSETQRNKGNFPGRFSGRQFSNSRSEMNVSTLELGDSALYLCASSSGQGDGEAFFGQGTRLTVV.

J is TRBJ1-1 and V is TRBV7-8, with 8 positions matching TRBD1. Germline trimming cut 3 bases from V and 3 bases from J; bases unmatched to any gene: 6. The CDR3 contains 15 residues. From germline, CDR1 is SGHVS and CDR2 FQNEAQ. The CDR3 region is CASSFDRGGYTEAFF. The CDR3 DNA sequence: TGTGCCAGCAGCTTCGACAGGGGCGGTTACACTGAAGCTTTCTTT.

This CDR3 reads CASSRREGNTIYF. CDR3 nucleotide sequence: TGTGCCAGCAGCCGTCGAGAGGGAAACACCATATATTTT. The chain couples TRBV5-4 to TRBJ1-3; D gene ambiguous. V lost 4 bases, J lost 4 bases, and 9 bases lay in between. The germline V gene encodes CDR1 SGHNT and CDR2 YYREEE (reference sequence). The CDR3 loop spans 13 amino acids.

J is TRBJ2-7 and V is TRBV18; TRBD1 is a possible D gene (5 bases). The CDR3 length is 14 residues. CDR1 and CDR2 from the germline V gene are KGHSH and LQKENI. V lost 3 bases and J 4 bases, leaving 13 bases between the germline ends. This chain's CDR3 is CASSPPGKSYEQYF. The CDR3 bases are TGTGCCAGCTCACCCCCAGGGAAGAGTTACGAGCAGTACTTC.

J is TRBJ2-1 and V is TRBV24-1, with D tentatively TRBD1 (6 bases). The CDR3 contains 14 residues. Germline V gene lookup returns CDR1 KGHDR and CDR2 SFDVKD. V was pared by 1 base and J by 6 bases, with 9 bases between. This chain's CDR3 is CATSDLSRGNEQFF. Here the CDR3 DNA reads TGTGCCACCAGTGATTTATCCAGGGGCAATGAGCAGTTCTTC.

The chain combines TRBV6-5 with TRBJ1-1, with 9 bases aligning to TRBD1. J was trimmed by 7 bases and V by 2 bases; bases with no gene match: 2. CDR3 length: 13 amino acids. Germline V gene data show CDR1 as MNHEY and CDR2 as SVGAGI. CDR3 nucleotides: TGTGCCAGCAGTTACGGACAGGGGATTGAAGCTTTCTTT. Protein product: CASSYGQGIEAFF.

The CDR3 bases are TGTGCCAGCAGTCTACAGGGGGGTAACACTGAAGCTTTCTTT. It specifies CASSLQGGNTEAFF. This chain joins TRBV5-6 and TRBJ1-1; 8 bases are shared with TRBD1. The CDR3 spans 14 residues. Germline V lookup: CDR1 SGHDT, CDR2 YYEEEE. With V trimmed by 5 bases and J by 2 bases, 5 bases remained unmatched.

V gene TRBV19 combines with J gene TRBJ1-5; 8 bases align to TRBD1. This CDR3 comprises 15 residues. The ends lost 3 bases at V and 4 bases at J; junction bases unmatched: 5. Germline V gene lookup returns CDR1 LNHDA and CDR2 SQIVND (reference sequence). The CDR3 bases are TGTGCCAGTAGTATCAGGACAGGGTTGAATCAGCCCCAGCATTTT. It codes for CASSIRTGLNQPQHF.

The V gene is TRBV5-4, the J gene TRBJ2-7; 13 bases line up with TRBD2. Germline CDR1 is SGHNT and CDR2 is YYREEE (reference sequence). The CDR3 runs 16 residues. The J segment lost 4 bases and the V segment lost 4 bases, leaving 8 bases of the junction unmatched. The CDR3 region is CASSTRTSGRRYEQYF. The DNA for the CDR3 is TGTGCCAGCAGCACCAGGACTAGCGGGAGAAGGTACGAGCAGTACTTC. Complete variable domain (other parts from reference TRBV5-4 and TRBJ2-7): ETGVTQSPTHLIKTRGQQVTLRCSSQSGHNTVSWYQQALGQGPQFIFQYYREEENGRGNFPPRFSGLQFPNYSSELNVNALELDDSALYLCASSTRTSGRRYEQYFGPGTRLTVT.

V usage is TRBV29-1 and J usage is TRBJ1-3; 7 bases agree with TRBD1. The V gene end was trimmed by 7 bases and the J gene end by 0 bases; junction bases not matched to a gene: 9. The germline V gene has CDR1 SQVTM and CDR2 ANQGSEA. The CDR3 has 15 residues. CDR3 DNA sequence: TGCAGCGCCCGGGACAGTCTATACTCTGGAAACACCATATATTTT. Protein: CSARDSLYSGNTIYF.

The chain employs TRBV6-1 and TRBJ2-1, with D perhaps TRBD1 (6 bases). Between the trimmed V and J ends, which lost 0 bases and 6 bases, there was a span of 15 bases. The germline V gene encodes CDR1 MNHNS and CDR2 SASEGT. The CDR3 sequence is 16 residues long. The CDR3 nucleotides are TGTGCCAGCAGTGAAGCGCAGGGGCTCGGATTCAATGAGCAGTTCTTC. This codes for CASSEAQGLGFNEQFF.